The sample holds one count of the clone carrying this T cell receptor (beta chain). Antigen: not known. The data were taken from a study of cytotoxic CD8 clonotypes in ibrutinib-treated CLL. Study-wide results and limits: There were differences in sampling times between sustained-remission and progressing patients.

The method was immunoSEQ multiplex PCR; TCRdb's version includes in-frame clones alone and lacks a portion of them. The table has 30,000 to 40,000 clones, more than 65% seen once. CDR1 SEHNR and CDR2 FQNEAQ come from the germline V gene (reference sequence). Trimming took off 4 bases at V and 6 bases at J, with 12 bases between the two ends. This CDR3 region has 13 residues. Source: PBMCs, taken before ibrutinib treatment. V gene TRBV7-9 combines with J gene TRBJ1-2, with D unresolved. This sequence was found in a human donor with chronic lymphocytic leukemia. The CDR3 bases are TGTGCCAGCAGCTCCCTGATCAAGGATGGCTACACCTTC. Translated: CASSSLIKDGYTF.